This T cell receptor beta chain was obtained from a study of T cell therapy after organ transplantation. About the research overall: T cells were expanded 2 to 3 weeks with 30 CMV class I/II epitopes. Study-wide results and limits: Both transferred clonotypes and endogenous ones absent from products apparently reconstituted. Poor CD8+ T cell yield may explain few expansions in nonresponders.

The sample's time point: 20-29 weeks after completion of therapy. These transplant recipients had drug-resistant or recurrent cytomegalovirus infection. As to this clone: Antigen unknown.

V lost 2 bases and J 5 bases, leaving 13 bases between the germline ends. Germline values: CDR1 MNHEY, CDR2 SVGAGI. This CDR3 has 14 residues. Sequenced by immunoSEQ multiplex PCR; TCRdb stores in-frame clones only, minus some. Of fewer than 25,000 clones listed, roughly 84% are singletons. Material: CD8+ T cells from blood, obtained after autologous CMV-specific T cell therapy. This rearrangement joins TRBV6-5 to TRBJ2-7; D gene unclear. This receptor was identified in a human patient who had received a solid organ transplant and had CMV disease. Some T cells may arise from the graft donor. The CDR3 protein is CASSYVTPGDEQYF. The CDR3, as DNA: TGTGCCAGCAGTTACGTGACGCCGGGCGACGAGCAGTACTTC.